Listed below are T cell receptor beta chains from one sample, sequenced in a study of OX40 agonist ivuxolimab in advanced cancers. Some clones are missing from TCRdb's copy, which holds only in-frame ones; the method was immunoSEQ multiplex PCR. The sample contains approximately 40,000 clones, 70% to 90% of which appear only once. The sample was CD4+ or CD8+ T cells sorted from blood, taken in a trial of the OX40 agonist ivuxolimab. Receptors were obtained from an adult with an advanced solid tumor such as melanoma, head and neck, liver or kidney cancer. Each CDR3 is given with its conserved first and last residue. The D gene is left open where the match is weak. For some rows the clone size is stated as once, few or many, or as a class when expanded; others skip it.

j_gene	v_gene	len	d_gene	abundance	CDR3aa	CDR3nt
TRBJ2-1	TRBV5-8	13	.	few	CASCRGTYNEQFF	TGTGCCAGCTGTCGGGGGACCTACAATGAGCAGTTCTTC
TRBJ2-1	TRBV28	12	.	.	CASMVQIGEQFF	TGTGCCAGCATGGTCCAGATCGGAGAGCAGTTCTTC
TRBJ2-7	TRBV7-8	16	TRBD2	.	CASSPRTSGSVYEQYF	TGTGCCAGCAGCCCTAGGACTAGCGGGAGTGTCTACGAGCAGTACTTC
TRBJ2-1	TRBV7-3	13	.	.	CASSFGISDEQFF	TGTGCCAGCAGCTTTGGCATCTCTGATGAGCAGTTCTTC
TRBJ2-2	TRBV7-8	16	.	.	CASSLLVVSFPGELFF	TGTGCCAGCAGCCTACTAGTTGTTTCTTTCCCCGGGGAGCTGTTTTTT
TRBJ2-1	TRBV5-4	14	.	.	CASSLVSGINEQFF	TGTGCCAGCAGCTTGGTTTCAGGGATCAATGAGCAGTTCTTC
TRBJ2-2	TRBV7-9	17	TRBD2	.	CASSLGTSGRWTGELFF	TGTGCCAGCAGCTTAGGGACTAGCGGCCGGTGGACCGGGGAGCTGTTTTTT
TRBJ1-3	TRBV15	15	TRBD1	once	CATSKGQASGNTIYF	TGTGCCACCAGCAAGGGACAGGCCTCTGGAAACACCATATATTTT
TRBJ1-1	TRBV2	16	TRBD1	few	CASSPGQGFMNTEAFF	TGTGCCAGCAGTCCGGGACAGGGATTCATGAACACTGAAGCTTTCTTT
TRBJ1-5	TRBV30	13	.	.	CAWSGGGNQPQHF	TGTGCCTGGAGTGGGGGCGGCAATCAGCCCCAGCATTTT
TRBJ2-7	TRBV5-4	15	.	.	CASSLSAGLPYEQYF	TGTGCCAGCAGCTTGTCGGCAGGCCTGCCCTACGAGCAGTACTTC
TRBJ1-4	TRBV15	15	.	.	CATSRGSRVDEKLFF	TGTGCCACCAGCAGAGGCTCTAGGGTGGATGAAAAACTGTTTTTT
TRBJ1-1	TRBV19	13	.	.	CATSSTPYTEAFF	TGTGCCACCTCATCGACCCCATACACTGAAGCTTTCTTT
TRBJ2-2	TRBV5-1	14	TRBD1	.	CASRQGLGTGELFF	TGCGCCAGCAGACAGGGGTTGGGCACCGGGGAGCTGTTTTTT
TRBJ1-1	TRBV6-4	13	.	.	CASSEWTNTEAFF	TGTGCCAGCAGTGAATGGACGAACACTGAAGCTTTCTTT
TRBJ2-5	TRBV6-5	14	.	.	CASSVQGGQETQYF	TGTGCCAGCAGTGTACAGGGAGGGCAAGAGACCCAGTACTTC
TRBJ2-1	TRBV4-2	19	TRBD2	.	CASSQEGLAGGTLYNEQFF	TGTGCCAGCAGCCAAGAGGGACTAGCGGGAGGAACCCTATACAATGAGCAGTTCTTC
TRBJ2-5	TRBV7-9	16	TRBD2	.	CASSLTGLAGGETQYF	TGTGCCAGCAGCTTAACGGGACTAGCGGGAGGAGAGACCCAGTACTTC
TRBJ2-1	TRBV9	16	.	.	CASTIWGRELRNEQFF	TGTGCCAGCACCATTTGGGGGCGGGAGTTAAGGAATGAGCAGTTCTTC
TRBJ2-1	TRBV18	14	TRBD1	.	CASSPPTGSNEQFF	TGTGCCAGCTCCCCACCGACAGGGTCGAATGAGCAGTTCTTC
TRBJ2-2	TRBV19	15	TRBD2	.	CASSTSGTITGELFF	TGTGCCAGTAGTACTAGCGGGACGATCACCGGGGAGCTGTTTTTT
TRBJ2-5	TRBV29-1	13	.	.	CSGTLGGRETQYF	TGCAGCGGTACCCTCGGGGGCCGGGAGACCCAGTACTTC
TRBJ1-5	TRBV7-9	13	.	few	CASSVAGAGPQHF	TGTGCCAGCAGCGTGGCAGGCGCGGGGCCCCAGCATTTT
TRBJ2-5	TRBV5-1	18	TRBD2	.	CASSLRTSGRVGVETQYF	TGCGCCAGCAGCCTAAGGACTAGCGGGCGGGTCGGTGTCGAGACCCAGTACTTC
TRBJ2-2	TRBV5-1	15	TRBD1	.	CASSYRGLDTGELFF	TGCGCCAGCAGCTACAGGGGGCTGGACACCGGGGAGCTGTTTTTT
TRBJ1-2	TRBV15	15	.	.	CATSRATDNNYGYTF	TGTGCCACCAGCAGGGCTACTGACAATAACTATGGCTACACCTTC
TRBJ1-2	TRBV5-1	13	.	.	CASSLTANYGYTF	TGCGCCAGCAGCTTGACAGCTAACTATGGCTACACCTTC
TRBJ2-1	TRBV28	12	.	.	CASSLRVNEQFF	TGTGCCAGCAGTTTAAGGGTTAATGAGCAGTTCTTC